The present TCR beta chain was sequenced within a study of cytomegalovirus exposure and HLA in healthy donors. Whole-study context: About 85 million unique TCR sequences came from HLA-typed donors in an early release.

The germline V gene encodes CDR1 SGHRS and CDR2 YFSETQ. This CDR3 has 20 amino acids. Germline trimming cut 1 base from V and 4 bases from J; bases unmatched to any gene: 19. Study outcomes and limitations: A likely sequencing artifact accounted for one observed cluster of highly shared sequence variants. Several of the most significant clusters appeared linked to common viral pathogens, based on a later analysis.

On this clone: Its antigen is unknown.

Researchers ran the PCR with 60 Vbeta and 13 Jbeta primers. Sequenced by immunoSEQ multiplex PCR; TCRdb stores in-frame clones only, minus some. The sample includes 85,000 to 130,000 clones, about 75% of them seen just once. The receptor comes from a male donor in good health and CMV-seropositive. Sequenced: PBMCs. V and J are TRBV5-1 and TRBJ2-3, with 9 bases aligning to TRBD2. The CDR3 protein is CASSLLRAFGVAGEPDTQYF. The CDR3 DNA is TGCGCCAGCAGCTTGCTAAGGGCTTTTGGGGTAGCGGGAGAACCAGATACGCAGTATTTT.